These 30 T cell receptor beta chains share one sample of origin, sequenced in a study of cytomegalovirus exposure and HLA in healthy donors (dated by TCRdb to about 2017). The library was built by means of the immunoSEQ multiplex PCR assay. A mixture of 60 forward primers for TCR Vbeta segments and 13 reverse primers for TCR Jbeta segments was used in the multiplex PCR. TCRdb holds this immuneACCESS table with in-frame rearrangements only. Some clones are missing; in checked studies, unresolved V genes explain under half, and the rest has no known cause. For this sample there are over 130,000 clones; about three quarters appear just once. The top ten constitute 1.5% to 2% of the sample. The sample comprised PBMCs. All receptors come from a man aged 35 to 55 in good health and CMV-seronegative.

The chain recombines TRBV5-4 with TRBJ2-5; D is possibly TRBD1 (6 bases). Germline CDR1 and CDR2: SGHNT and YYREEE (reference sequence). The CDR3 is 14 amino acids. Between the trimmed V and J ends, which lost 0 bases and 4 bases, there was a span of 10 bases. CDR3 region: CASSLDRVGETQYF. CDR3 DNA: TGTGCCAGCAGCTTGGACAGGGTGGGAGAGACCCAGTACTTC.

The V and J genes are TRBV27 and TRBJ2-1; the match to TRBD2 covers 11 bases. V dropped 8 bases and J dropped 2; count of bases not matched to a gene: 2. CDR1 and CDR2 from the germline V gene are MNHEY and SMNVEV (reference sequence). The CDR3 extends over 14 amino acids. The CDR3 here is CASGGLAAYNEQFF. DNA for the CDR3: TGTGCCAGCGGGGGACTAGCGGCCTACAATGAGCAGTTCTTC.

In this sample, this clone turned up a few times. The chain recombines TRBV7-2 with TRBJ2-3; maybe TRBD1 (6 bases). The CDR3 spans 16 residues. Deletions cut 5 bases from V and 0 bases from J, with 15 bases between. CDR1 and CDR2 from the germline V gene are SGHTA and FQGNSA. This CDR3 reads CASSQWGTQSTDTQYF. In DNA, the CDR3 is TGTGCCAGCAGCCAATGGGGGACACAGAGCACAGATACGCAGTATTTT.

This clone was found a few times. The chain is built from TRBV9 and TRBJ1-2; the D is unclear. The CDR3 length is 14 residues. Germline lookup yields CDR1 SGDLS and CDR2 YYNGEE. Trimming took off 1 base at V and 6 bases at J, with 13 bases between the two ends. CDR3 sequence: CASSVNSGQDGYTF. CDR3 nucleotides: TGTGCCAGCAGCGTAAATTCGGGTCAAGATGGCTACACCTTC.

This clone was detected only a few times. The chain is built from TRBV23-1 and TRBJ2-5; 9 bases map to TRBD1. TRBV23-1 is filed as an ORF, its function uncertain. The V and J ends lost 8 bases and 5 bases, in that order; junction bases with no gene match: 6. This CDR3 has 13 amino acids. CDR3 in amino acids: CASGDRAKETQYF. The CDR3 DNA reads as TGCGCCAGCGGGGACAGGGCCAAGGAGACCCAGTACTTC.

The J gene is TRBJ1-5, the V gene TRBV6-1; D may be TRBD1 (6 bases). The V end lost 7 bases, the J end lost 6 bases, and 13 bases lay between the germline ends. CDR1 is MNHNS, CDR2 SASEGT, per germline. The length of the CDR3 is 13 residues. CDR3 sequence reads: CASTEGGLQPQHF. The CDR3 bases are TGTGCCAGCACCGAAGGGGGTCTTCAGCCCCAGCATTTT.

The chain recombines TRBV27 with TRBJ2-1; TRBD2 agrees at 8 bases. The CDR3 contains 13 residues. V lost 8 bases and J lost 8; bases outside the gene matches: 8. CDR1 is MNHEY, CDR2 SMNVEV, per germline (reference sequence). CDR3 in amino acids: CASFGGALYEQFF. The DNA for the CDR3 is TGTGCCAGCTTCGGGGGGGCTTTATATGAGCAGTTCTTC.

This clone was detected only a few times. V is TRBV27 and J is TRBJ2-1; unclear D gene. This CDR3 is built from 14 residues. The V gene's germline CDR1 is MNHEY and CDR2 SMNVEV (reference sequence). The V gene lost 3 bases and the J gene lost 4 bases, with 10 bases spanning the gap. This chain's CDR3 is CASSFRSDYNEQFF. In DNA, the CDR3 is TGTGCCAGCAGTTTCCGGTCCGATTACAATGAGCAGTTCTTC.

The chain uses TRBV19 and TRBJ2-5; TRBD2 might be the D (6 bases). Trimming left V 0 bases short and J 1 base short, with 9 bases between. This CDR3 comprises 15 residues. CDR1 and CDR2 (germline): LNHDA, SQIVND (reference sequence). In DNA form, the CDR3 reads TGTGCCAGTAGTATAGATCGGAGGGGCCAAGAGACCCAGTACTTC. This translates into CASSIDRRGQETQYF.

V usage is TRBV10-1 and J usage is TRBJ2-2; no clear D. Per germline, CDR1 WNHNN and CDR2 SYGVQD (reference sequence). This CDR3 region has 14 residues. With 4 bases removed from V and 0 bases from J, the gap between germline ends came to 6 bases. The CDR3 nucleotides are TGCGCCAGCAGTGTTGGAGCGAACACCGGGGAGCTGTTTTTT. Residues: CASSVGANTGELFF.

The V gene is TRBV2, the J gene TRBJ2-3; 11 bases line up with TRBD2. The length of the CDR3 is 16 residues. V shed 5 bases, J shed 5 bases, and the junction held 9 bases outside the gene matches. In germline, CDR1 is SNHLY, CDR2 FYNNEI. The CDR3 loop is CASSQDLAGGGDTQYF. DNA of the CDR3: TGTGCCAGCAGTCAGGACCTAGCGGGGGGTGGAGATACGCAGTATTTT.

This clone was seen only a few times. This rearrangement joins TRBV7-9 to TRBJ2-7, with D tentatively TRBD2 (6 bases). Per germline, CDR1 SEHNR and CDR2 FQNEAQ (reference sequence). The CDR3 is made up of 13 amino acids. V gave up 5 bases and J gave up 6 bases, with 14 bases separating them. As DNA, the CDR3 is TGTGCCAGCAGCCGAGCAGTGGGGGGCGAGCAGTACTTC. It encodes CASSRAVGGEQYF.

The J gene is TRBJ1-5, the V gene TRBV28; D not resolved. Germline V gene data show CDR1 as MDHEN and CDR2 as SYDVKM. With 3 bases removed from V and 7 bases from J, the gap between germline ends came to 13 bases. This CDR3 region has 14 residues. CDR3 sequence: CASSFVTEDQPQHF. The CDR3 DNA reads as TGTGCCAGCAGTTTCGTTACAGAAGACCAGCCCCAGCATTTT.

This clone was recorded once. The rearrangement joins TRBV27 to TRBJ1-1; D gene unclear. The ends were cut back, 0 bases at V and 1 base at J, with 6 bases in the middle. The CDR3 runs to 14 residues. Germline V gene data show CDR1 as MNHEY and CDR2 as SMNVEV (reference sequence). CDR3: CASSLSAGNTEAFF. CDR3 coding DNA: TGTGCCAGCAGTTTATCGGCAGGGAACACTGAAGCTTTCTTT.

This clone appeared a few times. CDR3 sequence reads: CASSNRQGRAQETQYF. DNA of the CDR3: TGCGCCAGCAGCAACCGACAGGGTAGGGCTCAAGAGACCCAGTACTTC. The chain links TRBV5-1 to TRBJ2-5; 7 nucleotides line up with TRBD1. V trimming: 4 bases; J trimming: 2 bases; junction bases outside the gene matches: 11. The CDR3 totals 16 residues. Germline assignment: CDR1 SGHRS and CDR2 YFSETQ.

This chain uses TRBV6-1 with TRBJ2-1, with 10 bases lining up with TRBD1. The germline gives CDR1 MNHNS, CDR2 SASEGT. The ends lost 10 bases at V and 9 bases at J; junction bases unmatched: 12. There are 14 residues in the CDR3. As DNA, the CDR3 is TGTGCCATCAGCTGGGACAGGGGTATAGGTGAGCAGTTCTTC. Its protein product is CAISWDRGIGEQFF.

The rearrangement uses TRBV28 and TRBJ2-5, with TRBD2 identical over 11 bases. V was pared by 5 bases and J by 9 bases, with 23 bases of the junction left unmatched. Germline lookup yields CDR1 MDHEN and CDR2 SYDVKM. This CDR3 has 19 residues. The CDR3 nucleotides read TGTGCCAGCAGTCGAACGCTAATCCCGACTAGCGGGGTGCCGTTGGCCCAGTACTTC. This translates into CASSRTLIPTSGVPLAQYF.

The gene calls are TRBV11-2 and TRBJ2-7; D is perhaps TRBD1 (6 bases). Trimming took 5 bases from V and 6 from J, leaving 14 bases between them. This CDR3 contains 13 residues. Germline CDR1 SGHAT, CDR2 FQNNGV. The CDR3 is CASSIQGLGEQYF. Here the CDR3 DNA reads TGTGCCAGCAGCATACAGGGATTAGGCGAGCAGTACTTC.

This clone was detected a few times. This chain's CDR3 is CASSRGQETQYF. The CDR3 DNA reads TGTGCCAGCAGCCGGGGACAAGAGACCCAGTACTTC. The chain combines TRBV11-3 with TRBJ2-5, with D possibly TRBD2 on 5 matching bases. This CDR3 region has 12 residues. Germline CDR1 SGHNT, CDR2 YENEEA. Trimming took off 5 bases at V and 2 bases at J, with 6 bases between the two ends.

DNA for the CDR3: TGTGCCAGCAGCCCACAGGGGGCGCGGGACGAGCAGTACTTC. This encodes CASSPQGARDEQYF. The V call is TRBV7-2, the J call TRBJ2-7; the match to TRBD1 covers 9 bases. Germline V gene sequence: CDR1 SGHTA, CDR2 FQGNSA. This CDR3 is 14 amino acids long. V was pared by 5 bases and J by 5 bases, with 7 bases of the junction left unmatched. Based on the CDR3 plus reference TRBV7-2 and TRBJ2-7, the full variable domain is GAGVSQSPSNKVTEKGKDVELRCDPISGHTALYWYRQSLGQGLEFLIYFQGNSAPDKSGLPSDRFSAERTGGSVSTLTIQRTQQEDSAVYLCASSPQGARDEQYFGPGTRLTVT.

V usage is TRBV5-1 and J usage is TRBJ2-3; TRBD2 aligns across 9 bases. V lost 0 bases to trimming and J lost 6 bases; unmatched junction nucleotides: 5. The CDR3 is made up of 15 amino acids. Germline-derived CDR1 and CDR2 are SGHRS and YFSETQ. This chain's CDR3 is CASSLVSGGSDTQYF. The CDR3 bases are TGCGCCAGCAGCTTGGTAAGCGGGGGGTCCGATACGCAGTATTTT.

The rearrangement uses TRBV6-5 and TRBJ2-1; no clear D gene. CDR1 and CDR2 (germline): MNHEY, SVGAGI. Trimming shortened V by 0 bases and J by 6 bases, and 9 bases separated the two germline ends. The CDR3 has 14 residues. In DNA, the CDR3 is TGTGCCAGCAGTTACTCGTCTGGCTTCAATGAGCAGTTCTTC. Translation gives CASSYSSGFNEQFF.

The V gene is TRBV27, the J gene TRBJ2-7; the D gene is possibly TRBD1 (6 bases). The CDR3 runs to 15 residues. The ends were cut back, 3 bases at V and 2 bases at J, with 14 bases in the middle. CDR1 and CDR2 from the germline V gene are MNHEY and SMNVEV (reference sequence). The CDR3 reads CASSFGGGHPYEQYF. For the CDR3, the DNA is TGTGCCAGCAGTTTTGGTGGGGGCCACCCCTACGAGCAGTACTTC.

This chain joins TRBV14 and TRBJ2-2, with 14 bases lining up with TRBD2. CDR1 and CDR2 (germline): SGHDN, FVKESK. With 4 bases clipped from V and 7 bases from J, the junction kept 20 bases outside the gene matches. The CDR3 covers 21 residues. CDR3 sequence: CASSLGPPGLAGEWLDGELFF. In DNA, the CDR3 is TGTGCCAGCAGCCTCGGACCACCGGGACTAGCGGGGGAATGGTTGGACGGGGAGCTGTTTTTT.

This clone was counted between two and nine times. The V call is TRBV7-9, the J call TRBJ2-3, with 11 bases matching TRBD1. The CDR3 has 15 residues. Germline V gene data show CDR1 as SEHNR and CDR2 as FQNEAQ (reference sequence). J gave up 6 bases and V 5 bases, and 7 bases lay outside the gene matches. In DNA, the CDR3 is TGTGCCAGCAGCCAGAGGACAGGGGGCAAGGATACGCAGTATTTT. This sequence encodes CASSQRTGGKDTQYF.

The chain joins TRBV27 to TRBJ2-1; D gene uncertain. The CDR3 is 11 amino acids. V was shortened by 5 bases and J by 7 bases, with 6 bases between the two germline ends. From germline, CDR1 is MNHEY and CDR2 SMNVEV (reference sequence). DNA of the CDR3: TGTGCCAGCAGTGTCCGGAATGAGCAGTTCTTC. Its translation is CASSVRNEQFF.

The chain has TRBV28 and TRBJ2-1; 11 bases agree with TRBD1. CDR1 is MDHEN, CDR2 SYDVKM, per germline. The CDR3 loop spans 16 amino acids. The V gene end was trimmed by 1 base and the J gene end by 7 bases; junction bases not matched to a gene: 6. This chain's CDR3 is CASSLLPGQGENEQFF. The DNA for the CDR3 is TGTGCCAGCAGTTTATTACCGGGACAGGGGGAAAATGAGCAGTTCTTC. The variable domain in full, completed from reference TRBV28 and TRBJ2-1, reads DVKVTQSSRYLVKRTGEKVFLECVQDMDHENMFWYRQDPGLGLRLIYFSYDVKMKEKGDIPEGYSVSREKKERFSLILESASTNQTSMYLCASSLLPGQGENEQFFGPGTRLTVL.

Notes on this clone: The missing conserved phenylalanine or tryptophan at the end of this CDR3 makes a read error likely. J is TRBJ2-7 and V is TRBV6-1, with a tentative D call TRBD1 (6 bases). This CDR3 has 14 amino acids. Germline values: CDR1 MNHNS, CDR2 SASEGT. Trimming took off 3 bases at V and 4 bases at J, with 13 bases between the two ends. In nucleotides, the CDR3 is TGTGCCAGCAGTGAGTTTTACAGGGAGTACGAGCAGTACCTC. This translates into CASSEFYREYEQYL.

This rearrangement joins TRBV2 to TRBJ2-1; tentative D call: TRBD2 (5 bases). The germline CDR1 and CDR2 sequences are SNHLY and FYNNEI. This CDR3 has 11 residues. The V and J ends lost 6 bases and 8 bases respectively, with 8 bases between them. The CDR3 DNA sequence: TGTGCCAGCAGAGTCGGGGATGAGCAGTTCTTC. It is translated as CASRVGDEQFF.

The V call is TRBV7-6, the J call TRBJ1-1; no clear D. CDR3 length equals 14 residues. Germline V gene lookup returns CDR1 SGHVS and CDR2 FNYEAQ. V was shortened by 2 bases and J by 1 base, with 8 bases between the two germline ends. CDR3 region: CASSLRQENTEAFF. The DNA for the CDR3 is TGTGCCAGCAGCTTAAGGCAGGAGAACACTGAAGCTTTCTTT.